A selection of T cell receptor beta chains follows, all from one sample in a study of blood T cell repertoires in COVID-19. Clones were sequenced by immunoSEQ multiplex PCR, and TCRdb holds only the in-frame ones, with some missing. Here the sample spans under 65,000 clones, 90% being singletons. The sample comprised peripheral blood. The receptors stem from a woman of 80 years or more with active COVID-19. Both conserved end residues are part of each CDR3. D genes are given only for firm matches.

J: TRBJ2-7
V: TRBV15
D: -
length: 15
DNA: TGTGCCACCAGCAGAGGGGACTTACCGACCTACGAGCAGTACTTC
CDR3: CATSRGDLPTYEQYF

J: TRBJ1-2
V: TRBV6-5
D: -
length: 13
DNA: TGTGCCAGCAGTTACCAGGGAGGCTATGGCTACACCTTC
CDR3: CASSYQGGYGYTF

J: TRBJ1-4
V: TRBV7-9
D: -
length: 15
DNA: TGTGCCAGCAGCCCAGAACGGGGAACTAATGAAAAACTGTTTTTT
CDR3: CASSPERGTNEKLFF

J: TRBJ1-6
V: TRBV19
D: -
length: 16
DNA: TGTGCCAGTAGTAAGCCAGGGGACGGCTATAATTCACCCCTCCACTTT
CDR3: CASSKPGDGYNSPLHF

J: TRBJ1-1
V: TRBV15
D: TRBD1
length: 13
DNA: TGTGCCACCATGGACAGGATGAACACTGAAGCTTTCTTT
CDR3: CATMDRMNTEAFF

J: TRBJ2-3
V: TRBV5-8
D: -
length: 17
DNA: TGTGCCAGCAGCTTTGGTGGGGGGGCCTTGAGCACAGATACGCAGTATTTT
CDR3: CASSFGGGALSTDTQYF

J: TRBJ1-4
V: TRBV19
D: TRBD1
length: 17
DNA: TGTGCCAGTAGTCGGGCAGGGGGCTCTCCGTATAATGAAAAACTGTTTTTT
CDR3: CASSRAGGSPYNEKLFF

J: TRBJ1-2
V: TRBV29-1
D: -
length: 12
DNA: TGCAGCGTTGGGACAGAAAACTATGGCTACACCTTC
CDR3: CSVGTENYGYTF

J: TRBJ1-4
V: TRBV5-4
D: -
length: 14
DNA: TGTGCCAGCAGCCGGGGGGGGGCCCATGAAAAACTGTTTTTT
CDR3: CASSRGGAHEKLFF

J: TRBJ2-3
V: TRBV7-2
D: -
length: 14
DNA: TGTGCCAGCAGCATCGGGACTGTCACAGATACGCAGTATTTT
CDR3: CASSIGTVTDTQYF

J: TRBJ2-5
V: TRBV7-8
D: -
length: 16
DNA: TGTGCCAGCAGCTTGTTTCGACAGGGAGGCCAAGAGACCCAGTACTTC
CDR3: CASSLFRQGGQETQYF

J: TRBJ1-2
V: TRBV24-1
D: -
length: 12
DNA: TGTGCCACCAGTGCTGGGGGCGGTGGCTACACCTTC
CDR3: CATSAGGGGYTF